This TCR beta chain derives from a study of radiotherapy plus CTLA-4 blockade in lung cancer. Overall study context: Overall, 18% of patients showed an objective response, while 31% attained disease control.

The table came from immunoSEQ multiplex PCR; TCRdb's copy has only in-frame clones and leaves some out. The sample lists 90,000 or so clones, around 88% occurring once. Ipilimumab-mediated CTLA-4 blockade plus focal radiation was given to patients having chemo-refractory metastatic non-small-cell lung cancer. The receptor's source is a human donor with non-small cell lung cancer who had a partial response to radiotherapy plus ipilimumab. Specimen: peripheral blood, collected from a patient treated with radiotherapy plus ipilimumab.

In nucleotides, the CDR3 is TGTGCCACCAGCAGAGATAGGAGATACGAGCAGTACTTC. Its translation is CATSRDRRYEQYF. This chain links TRBV15 with TRBJ2-7; no reliable D call. With 0 bases removed from V and 4 bases from J, the gap between germline ends came to 7 bases. This CDR3 contains 13 residues. CDR1 and CDR2 (germline): LNHNV, YYDKDF (reference sequence). The whole variable domain, remainder taken from reference TRBV15 and TRBJ2-7, is DAMVIQNPRYQVTQFGKPVTLSCSQTLNHNVMYWYQQKSSQAPKLLFHYYDKDFNNEADTPDNFQSRRPNTSFCFLDIRSPGLGDTAMYLCATSRDRRYEQYFGPGTRLTVT.